The clone carrying this T cell receptor beta chain was seen only once. Its matching antigen is unknown. Per the germline V gene, CDR1 is MNHNY and CDR2 is SVGAGI (reference sequence). V shed 2 bases and J shed 2 bases, with 10 bases lying between them. This CDR3 contains 15 residues. Authors' processing steps: Filtering of immunoSEQ junctional sequences could not match full-length read filtering. The repertoire was sequenced with immunoSEQ multiplex PCR; TCRdb's copy has only in-frame clones and lacks some. D and trimming were read from the DNA, whereas the V and J calls and clone size are those reported in that table. This sample has 2 million to 3 million clones; approximately 92% occur once, and the top ten carry roughly 0.15%. The sample originates from a study of shared clonotypes between healthy human individuals. Overall study findings and caveats: The genetic and exposure-history diversity represented was limited by few donors.

Healthy HIV-negative adults without recent acute infections or vaccinations served as donors. Each donor was a Caucasian adult residing in Nashville, Tennessee. This chain connects TRBV6-6 to TRBJ1-5; D may be TRBD1 (5 bases). This receptor was identified in a man between 18 and 35 years old in good health. The sequenced material came from naive CD4+ T cells sorted from blood. Subset specified: CD45RA+ positively selected. CDR3: CASSYGQGGNQPQHF. The CDR3 DNA reads TGTGCCAGCAGTTACGGGCAGGGAGGCAATCAGCCCCAGCATTTT.